One and the same sample provided the 30 T cell receptor beta chains below, sequenced in a study of shared clonotypes between healthy human individuals (dated by TCRdb to 2018 to 2021). The method was the immunoSEQ multiplex PCR assay. TCRdb limited this immuneACCESS table to in-frame rearrangements with V and J called. A share of clones is missing; checked studies link under half to unresolved V genes, and the rest is unexplained. The sample table contains roughly 1,600,000 clones; only one count was recorded for roughly 98.5% of them. The top ten clones comprise over 0.3% of the sample. The sequenced sample was naive CD4+ T cells sorted from blood. What this sample's cell subset or site label stands for: CD45RA+ positively selected. Receptors were obtained from a man aged 25-45 years in good health.

This sequence joins TRBV6-5 and TRBJ1-5; D perhaps matches TRBD1 (6 bases). V shed 2 bases and J shed 4 bases, with 15 bases lying between them. This CDR3 spans 16 amino acids. Germline V gene data show CDR1 as MNHEY and CDR2 as SVGAGI. The CDR3 DNA reads as TGTGCCAGCAGTTACGGGGGCCGAAGGAAAAATCAGCCCCAGCATTTT. Protein sequence: CASSYGGRRKNQPQHF.

J is TRBJ1-3 and V is TRBV7-9, with unresolved D. CDR1 is SEHNR, CDR2 FQNEAQ, per germline (reference sequence). The CDR3 contains 13 residues. The V gene lost 5 bases and the J gene lost 2 bases, with 7 bases spanning the gap. The DNA of the CDR3 is TGTGCCAGCAGCCCAAAGGCTGGAAACACCATATATTTT. Protein sequence: CASSPKAGNTIYF.

The genes are TRBV27 and TRBJ2-2; D unresolved. V was cut by 5 bases and J by 5 bases, with 12 bases left in between. The CDR3 is 14 residues long. CDR1 MNHEY and CDR2 SMNVEV come from the germline V gene (reference sequence). The CDR3 sequence: CASSPRLVTGELFF. Here the CDR3 DNA reads TGTGCCAGCAGTCCAAGACTGGTAACCGGGGAGCTGTTTTTT.

The chain couples TRBV28 to TRBJ2-2; 8 bases agree with TRBD1. Germline V gene lookup returns CDR1 MDHEN and CDR2 SYDVKM. CDR3 size: 18 residues. The V gene end was trimmed by 6 bases and the J gene end by 6 bases; junction bases not matched to a gene: 18. CDR3 sequence (DNA): TGTGCCAGCAGCGACCCTCGTACAGGGGGGAGAGTGGCCGGGGAGCTGTTTTTT. Translation gives CASSDPRTGGRVAGELFF.

The chain uses TRBV4-3 and TRBJ2-3, with TRBD2 identical over 10 bases. CDR1 is LGHNA and CDR2 is YSLEER in the germline V gene. Trimming removed 1 base from V and 2 bases from J; junction bases left unmatched: 6. The CDR3 sequence is 17 residues long. CDR3 sequence: CASSQVAGGITTDTQYF. In nucleotides, the CDR3 is TGCGCCAGCAGCCAAGTAGCGGGAGGTATTACCACAGATACGCAGTATTTT.

This chain links TRBV10-1 with TRBJ2-3, with 9 bases matching TRBD2. Per germline, CDR1 WNHNN and CDR2 SYGVQD (reference sequence). This CDR3 is built from 15 residues. With 4 bases clipped from V and 8 bases from J, the junction kept 10 bases outside the gene matches. The CDR3 loop is CASSGRLAAGGTQYF. The CDR3 coding sequence is TGCGCCAGCAGTGGGAGACTAGCGGCCGGGGGTACGCAGTATTTT.

The V and J genes are TRBV30 and TRBJ2-1, with 9 bases fitting TRBD2. Germline-derived CDR1 and CDR2 are GTSNPN and SVGIG (reference sequence). V was pared by 0 bases and J by 5 bases, with 11 bases of the junction left unmatched. The length of the CDR3 is 17 residues. The chain's CDR3 is CAWSVFRGVAGDNEQFF. In nucleotides, the CDR3 is TGTGCCTGGAGTGTTTTTCGGGGAGTAGCGGGAGACAATGAGCAGTTCTTC.

The chain joins TRBV19 to TRBJ1-2; maybe TRBD1 (5 bases). CDR3 length: 11 residues. Between the trimmed V and J ends, which lost 9 bases and 4 bases, there was a span of 9 bases. In germline, CDR1 is LNHDA, CDR2 SQIVND (reference sequence). In DNA form, the CDR3 reads TGTGCCAGCCAGAGGGGCTATGGCTACACCTTC. Translated, it gives CASQRGYGYTF.

The chain joins TRBV6-1 to TRBJ1-2, with TRBD1 matching 7 bases. The J segment lost 4 bases and the V segment lost 7 bases, leaving 12 bases of the junction unmatched. CDR3 length: 15 residues. Germline assignment: CDR1 MNHNS and CDR2 SASEGT. The CDR3 is CASMSQQGVSYGYTF. CDR3 nucleotides: TGTGCCAGCATGAGTCAGCAGGGGGTAAGCTATGGCTACACCTTC.

The count of this clone is one. The J gene is TRBJ2-1, the V gene TRBV5-1; TRBD2 matches 9 bases. The CDR3 runs to 14 residues. Unmatched junction bases numbered 8, after V lost 4 bases and J lost 9 bases. Germline loops: CDR1 SGHRS, CDR2 YFSETQ. CDR3 loop: CASSLGLASGEQFF. The DNA of the CDR3 is TGCGCCAGCAGCCTGGGACTAGCATCAGGTGAGCAGTTCTTC.

This clone was picked up one time. The J gene is TRBJ2-1, the V gene TRBV5-1; D uncertain. CDR3 length: 14 residues. Germline V CDR1 and CDR2: SGHRS, YFSETQ. V lost 0 bases, J lost 6 bases, and 10 bases lay in between. CDR3 sequence reads: CASSLALASNEQFF. The CDR3 nucleotides read TGCGCCAGCAGCTTGGCACTCGCTTCCAATGAGCAGTTCTTC.

The rearrangement links TRBV9 to TRBJ2-1; possibly TRBD2 for D (5 bases). Between the trimmed V and J ends, which lost 1 base and 3 bases, there was a span of 14 bases. CDR3 size: 16 residues. Germline V gene lookup returns CDR1 SGDLS and CDR2 YYNGEE. As DNA, the CDR3 is TGTGCCAGCAGCGTAAGGCCGGGAAGCTACTACAATGAGCAGTTCTTC. This encodes CASSVRPGSYYNEQFF.

The chain joins TRBV6-1 to TRBJ2-7; no definite D call. The V end was cut by 6 bases, the J end by 3 bases, with 12 bases between. The V gene's germline CDR1 is MNHNS and CDR2 SASEGT. This CDR3 has 13 residues. The CDR3 protein is CASSSGTGYEQYF. The CDR3 bases are TGTGCCAGCAGCTCCGGAACGGGCTACGAGCAGTACTTC.

The rearrangement links TRBV18 to TRBJ2-7, with unresolved D. Germline loops: CDR1 KGHSH, CDR2 LQKENI. The CDR3 totals 13 residues. The V end was cut by 3 bases, the J end by 4 bases, with 10 bases between. The CDR3 reads CASSPVEDYEQYF. The CDR3 DNA reads TGTGCCAGCTCACCCGTAGAGGATTACGAGCAGTACTTC.

V is TRBV18 and J is TRBJ2-2, with 12 nucleotides matching TRBD1. V lost 6 bases, J lost 4 bases, and 3 bases stayed unmatched. This CDR3 spans 15 amino acids. The germline CDR1 and CDR2 sequences are KGHSH and LQKENI. The CDR3 DNA reads as TGTGCCAGCTCGGGACAGGGGGCGTCCACCGGGGAGCTGTTTTTT. This encodes CASSGQGASTGELFF.

J is TRBJ2-2 and V is TRBV7-8; D remains ambiguous. The CDR3 sequence is 13 residues long. The germline CDR1 and CDR2 sequences are SGHVS and FQNEAQ. The ends were cut back, 5 bases at V and 8 bases at J, with 12 bases in the middle. CDR3 in DNA: TGTGCCAGCAGCGTAACCACCGGTGGGGAGCTGTTTTTT. Its translation is CASSVTTGGELFF.

The V and J genes are TRBV5-1 and TRBJ2-1, with 7 bases lining up with TRBD2. CDR1 and CDR2 (germline): SGHRS, YFSETQ. V was pared by 6 bases and J by 7 bases, with 16 bases of the junction left unmatched. The length of the CDR3 is 16 residues. The CDR3 here is CASTLPSLAGNNEQFF. In DNA, the CDR3 is TGCGCCAGCACGCTCCCCTCCTTAGCGGGTAATAATGAGCAGTTCTTC.

On this clone itself: Additional DNA sequences in this sample encode the identical CDR3. The chain is built from TRBV28 and TRBJ1-5; perhaps TRBD1 as D (6 bases). CDR1 and CDR2 (germline): MDHEN, SYDVKM. Trimming pared 2 bases from V and 4 bases from J, leaving 12 bases between. The CDR3 loop spans 15 amino acids. Here the CDR3 DNA reads TGTGCCAGCAGTTTAGGGGGCAGGGATAATCAGCCCCAGCATTTT. Residues: CASSLGGRDNQPQHF.

The V call is TRBV18, the J call TRBJ2-4; TRBD2 matches 8 bases. This CDR3 is 14 amino acids long. Germline V gene data show CDR1 as KGHSH and CDR2 as LQKENI. With 5 bases clipped from V and 6 bases from J, the junction kept 6 bases outside the gene matches. CDR3 sequence (DNA): TGTGCCAGCTCAAGTCGGGAGGGCTCAAACATTCAGTACTTC. It is translated as CASSSREGSNIQYF.

The CDR3 nucleotides read TGTGCCAGCTCACGGACAGGCAACGAGCAGTACTTC. This gives the protein CASSRTGNEQYF. The chain links TRBV18 to TRBJ2-7; 7 bases map to TRBD1. Germline lookup yields CDR1 KGHSH and CDR2 LQKENI. The CDR3 extends over 12 amino acids. Trimming cost V 4 bases and J 5 bases; bases outside gene matches: 2.

The V gene is TRBV4-3, the J gene TRBJ2-7, with 9 bases matching TRBD1. The CDR3 runs 15 residues. V lost 4 bases to trimming and J lost 2 bases; unmatched junction nucleotides: 6. CDR1 and CDR2 (germline): LGHNA, YSLEER. This CDR3 reads CASSLGQGLAYEQYF. The CDR3 DNA reads as TGCGCCAGCAGCCTCGGACAGGGGCTTGCCTACGAGCAGTACTTC.

This clone was seen once. This sequence joins TRBV27 and TRBJ2-7; D not resolved. Trimming removed 2 bases from V and 3 bases from J, with 8 bases in between. The CDR3 length is 13 residues. Germline values: CDR1 MNHEY, CDR2 SMNVEV (reference sequence). In DNA, the CDR3 is TGTGCCAGCAGTTTAAACACGGACTACGAGCAGTACTTC. As protein: CASSLNTDYEQYF.

The rearrangement joins TRBV10-2 to TRBJ2-1; D unclear. The length of the CDR3 is 13 residues. Germline CDR1 WSHSY, CDR2 SAAADI. The V end was cut by 2 bases, the J end by 8 bases, with 10 bases between. The CDR3 protein is CASSEVYPDEQFF. The CDR3 region has the DNA TGCGCCAGCAGTGAGGTATATCCGGATGAGCAGTTCTTC.

This rearrangement joins TRBV11-3 to TRBJ2-3; D perhaps matches TRBD2 (7 bases). The CDR3 has 16 amino acids. V lost 1 base and J 1 base, leaving 12 bases between the germline ends. Germline CDR1 SGHNT, CDR2 YENEEA. The CDR3 spells CASSLGGGSGTDTQYF. DNA of the CDR3: TGTGCCAGCAGCTTAGGGGGGGGCTCCGGCACAGATACGCAGTATTTT.

V usage is TRBV27 and J usage is TRBJ1-1; 7 positions agree with TRBD1. There are 13 residues in the CDR3. The V and J ends lost 6 bases and 3 bases, in that order; junction bases with no gene match: 4. CDR1 is MNHEY, CDR2 SMNVEV, per germline (reference sequence). The CDR3 loop is CASRPQGDTEAFF. The CDR3 region has the DNA TGTGCCAGCAGACCCCAGGGGGACACTGAAGCTTTCTTT.

The CDR3 nucleotides read TGTGCCACGATGTGGGGGATTACAGGTTTAACTAGCGGGAGCGAGACCCAGTACTTC. The encoded protein is CATMWGITGLTSGSETQYF. The J gene is TRBJ2-5, the V gene TRBV7-8; 11 bases are a match to TRBD2. CDR1 SGHVS and CDR2 FQNEAQ come from the germline V gene. Unmatched junction bases numbered 24, after V lost 10 bases and J lost 5 bases. There are 19 residues in the CDR3.

The rearrangement links TRBV5-4 to TRBJ2-7; D is undetermined. The CDR3 is 14 residues long. The germline gives CDR1 SGHNT, CDR2 YYREEE (reference sequence). V dropped 4 bases and J dropped 0 bases, with 11 bases sitting between them. In nucleotides, the CDR3 is TGTGCCAGCAGCCCCCACCCTAGCTCCTACGAGCAGTACTTC. Translating it yields CASSPHPSSYEQYF.

In its sample, this clone was seen once. The chain uses TRBV25-1 and TRBJ2-6; possible D gene TRBD1, 5 bases. The CDR3 sequence is 15 residues long. Germline loops: CDR1 MGHDK, CDR2 SYGVNS. Trimming took off 8 bases at V and 0 bases at J, with 11 bases between the two ends. CDR3 sequence (DNA): TGTGCCAGCGGTACAGGCGTCTCTGGGGCCAACGTCCTGACTTTC. It codes for CASGTGVSGANVLTF.

V and J are TRBV5-1 and TRBJ2-5, with 7 bases fitting TRBD1. CDR1 and CDR2 (germline): SGHRS, YFSETQ. The CDR3 sequence is 16 residues long. The trim removed 0 bases at V and 0 bases at J, leaving 5 bases unmatched. CDR3 bases: TGCGCCAGCAGCTTGGAACAGGGGATGTACCAAGAGACCCAGTACTTC. This gives the protein CASSLEQGMYQETQYF.

The rearrangement uses TRBV28 and TRBJ2-7; D is possibly TRBD1 (6 bases). CDR1 is MDHEN, CDR2 SYDVKM, per germline. V shed 5 bases and J shed 0 bases, with 8 bases lying between them. The length of the CDR3 is 13 residues. The CDR3 DNA follows: TGTGCCAGCAGTGGACAGCCCTCCTACGAGCAGTACTTC. It encodes CASSGQPSYEQYF.